These 6 T cell receptor beta chains came from one sample sequenced in a study of cytomegalovirus exposure and HLA in healthy donors. Profiled with immunoSEQ multiplex PCR; TCRdb holds only in-frame clones, not every one. The table shows approximately 300,000 clones, with approximately 86% occurring only once. Material for sequencing was PBMCs. Receptors originate from a woman in her 30s in good health and CMV-seropositive.

This clone occurred once. The rearrangement joins TRBV11-1 to TRBJ2-7; maybe TRBD2 (5 bases). This CDR3 region has 15 residues. Germline CDR1 is SGHAT and CDR2 is FQDESV (reference sequence). With 5 bases removed from V and 2 bases from J, the gap between germline ends came to 16 bases. DNA of the CDR3: TGTGCCAGCAGCCGTAAGAGGGCGGCAGCCTACGAGCAGTACTTC. This encodes CASSRKRAAAYEQYF.

J is TRBJ2-7 and V is TRBV7-6, with no clear D. The length of the CDR3 is 14 residues. CDR1 is SGHVS, CDR2 FNYEAQ, per germline. V lost 3 bases to trimming and J lost 0 bases, with 9 bases between them. The DNA of the CDR3 is TGTGCCAGCAGCTTGGCTGGCGACTCCTACGAGCAGTACTTC. Its translation is CASSLAGDSYEQYF.

V and J are TRBV29-1 and TRBJ2-1; either TRBD1 or TRBD2 may supply D (5 bases each). This CDR3 is built from 13 residues. Germline V gives CDR1 SQVTM, CDR2 ANQGSEA. V lost 7 bases, J lost 4 bases, and 14 bases lay in between. The DNA of the CDR3 is TGCAGCGACCGGGGTGGGGCTTACAATGAGCAGTTCTTC. Its protein product is CSDRGGAYNEQFF.

The chain combines TRBV2 with TRBJ1-5; TRBD1 is a possible D gene (6 bases). Germline V gene data show CDR1 as SNHLY and CDR2 as FYNNEI. This CDR3 is built from 13 residues. V was pared by 7 bases and J by 4 bases, with 11 bases between. The CDR3 loop reads CASTRGGNQPQHF. DNA for the CDR3: TGTGCCAGCACTAGAGGGGGGAATCAGCCCCAGCATTTT.

Here the CDR3 reads CASSEAGGELFF. The CDR3 DNA is TGTGCCAGCAGTGAAGCGGGCGGGGAGCTGTTTTTT. V and J are TRBV2 and TRBJ2-2; D not certain. Trimming shortened V by 0 bases and J by 7 bases, and 3 bases separated the two germline ends. The CDR3 is 12 residues long. Per germline, CDR1 SNHLY and CDR2 FYNNEI.

The J gene is TRBJ2-7, the V gene TRBV30; 7 positions agree with TRBD1. This CDR3 has 17 amino acids. V shed 3 bases and J 6 bases; nucleotides not matched to a gene: 20. Germline-derived CDR1 and CDR2 are GTSNPN and SVGIG (reference sequence). The CDR3 DNA sequence: TGTGCCTGGAGGTTCGGTGGAAGGGGACAGATCGGCGGCGAGCAGTACTTC. Translation gives CAWRFGGRGQIGGEQYF.